The 27 T cell receptor beta chains reported below all come from one sample, sequenced in a study of somatic mutations in cytotoxic T cells in rheumatoid arthritis. Produced via immunoSEQ multiplex PCR; TCRdb's table is partial and in-frame only. The sample has approximately 24,000 clones, roughly 74% seen once. Sequences were obtained from CD8+ T cells sorted from blood. These receptors were taken from a woman younger than 30 in good health.

This clone was detected only once. The chain uses TRBV5-1 and TRBJ2-3; D gene unclear. The CDR3 totals 14 residues. Germline V gives CDR1 SGHRS, CDR2 YFSETQ. The V gene lost 0 bases and the J gene lost 2 bases, with 7 bases spanning the gap. The CDR3 reads CASSLVATTDTQYF. Written as DNA, the CDR3 is TGCGCCAGCAGCTTGGTCGCGACCACAGATACGCAGTATTTT.

This chain connects TRBV4-1 to TRBJ1-5, with unresolved D. The CDR3 length is 16 residues. Germline V gives CDR1 MGHRA, CDR2 YSYEKL. V was clipped by 0 bases and J by 3 bases, with 12 bases between them. The CDR3 region is CASSQEEGRINQPQHF. DNA of the CDR3: TGCGCCAGCAGCCAAGAGGAGGGCAGGATCAATCAGCCCCAGCATTTT.

This clone came up once. The rearrangement joins TRBV30 to TRBJ1-4, with D perhaps matching TRBD1 (6 bases). V was shortened by 7 bases and J by 8 bases, with 17 bases between the two germline ends. This CDR3 is 13 amino acids long. Germline loops: CDR1 GTSNPN, CDR2 SVGIG (reference sequence). CDR3 residues: CASRRRGDEKLFF. CDR3 bases: TGTGCCTCCCGTAGGAGGGGGGACGAAAAACTGTTTTTT. Full variable domain (rest looked up from reference TRBV30 and TRBJ1-4): SQTIHQWPATLVQPVGSPLSLECTVEGTSNPNLYWYRQAAGRGLQLLFYSVGIGQISSEVPQNLSASRPQDRQFILSSKKLLLSDSGFYLCASRRRGDEKLFFGSGTQLSVL.

The chain combines TRBV29-1 with TRBJ2-7; possible D gene TRBD2, 6 bases. The germline V gene encodes CDR1 SQVTM and CDR2 ANQGSEA. Trimming removed 2 bases at V and 3 bases at J, with 11 bases between. The CDR3 is made up of 13 amino acids. The CDR3 reads CSVEWAGSYEQYF. The CDR3, as DNA: TGCAGCGTTGAATGGGCCGGGAGCTACGAGCAGTACTTC.

The chain combines TRBV6-1 with TRBJ1-5; no firm D call. Germline V gene data show CDR1 as MNHNS and CDR2 as SASEGT. CDR3 length: 13 amino acids. Trimming removed 5 bases at V and 4 bases at J, with 9 bases between. The CDR3 sequence: CASSQHGNQPQHF. DNA for the CDR3: TGTGCCAGCAGTCAACATGGGAATCAGCCCCAGCATTTT.

This clone was recorded once. The V call is TRBV10-1, the J call TRBJ2-4; TRBD2 matches at 7 bases. The germline gives CDR1 WNHNN, CDR2 SYGVQD (reference sequence). This CDR3 has 13 amino acids. With 2 bases clipped from V and 5 bases from J, the junction kept 0 bases outside the gene matches. The CDR3 region is CASSELAENIQYF. For the CDR3, the DNA is TGCGCCAGCAGTGAGCTAGCGGAAAACATTCAGTACTTC.

The gene calls are TRBV7-9 and TRBJ2-1, with a tentative D call TRBD1 (6 bases). With 1 base removed from V and 3 bases from J, the gap between germline ends came to 16 bases. Per germline, CDR1 SEHNR and CDR2 FQNEAQ (reference sequence). This CDR3 region has 17 residues. The CDR3 loop is CASSLDPRDIDYNEQFF. The CDR3 DNA reads TGTGCCAGCAGCTTAGACCCCCGGGACATAGACTACAATGAGCAGTTCTTC.

The chain combines TRBV28 with TRBJ2-2; no reliable D call. There are 11 residues in the CDR3. Looked up from germline, CDR1 is MDHEN and CDR2 is SYDVKM. V was trimmed by 8 bases and J by 6 bases, leaving 7 bases between them. The CDR3 spells CASQLAGELFF. The CDR3 nucleotides read TGTGCCAGCCAGCTTGCCGGGGAGCTGTTTTTT.

The V call is TRBV4-1, the J call TRBJ2-5; D remains ambiguous. The DNA end lines up better with TRBJ2-7; the J call may be wrong. The CDR3 totals 14 residues. CDR1 and CDR2 (germline): MGHRA, YSYEKL. As DNA, the CDR3 is TGCGCCAGCAGCCAAGCCCCGCCCGGATACGAGCAGTACTTC. Translated, it gives CASSQAPPGYEQYF.

This clone has just a few counts. V usage is TRBV7-9 and J usage is TRBJ2-1; no clear D gene. The germline CDR1 and CDR2 sequences are SEHNR and FQNEAQ (reference sequence). The CDR3 runs 13 residues. Trimming cost V 1 base and J 11 bases, with 12 bases left between them. CDR3 sequence (DNA): TGTGCCAGCAGCTTAGTAACTGAAGGGCAGCAGTTCTTC. Translating gives CASSLVTEGQQFF.

CDR3 sequence reads: CASSTVAGGYTGELFF. CDR3 DNA: TGTGCCAGCAGCACAGTGGCGGGAGGGTACACCGGGGAGCTGTTTTTT. The V gene is TRBV5-4, the J gene TRBJ2-2, with 9 positions matching TRBD2. The CDR3 runs to 16 residues. Trimming removed 4 bases from V and 3 bases from J; junction bases left unmatched: 7. Germline V gene lookup returns CDR1 SGHNT and CDR2 YYREEE (reference sequence).

The chain couples TRBV5-1 to TRBJ2-5; 7 positions agree with TRBD1. The closer fit of TRBJ2-7 to the DNA end suggests the J call may be wrong. From germline, CDR1 is SGHRS and CDR2 YFSETQ. The CDR3 runs to 13 residues. The CDR3 nucleotides read TGCGCCAGCACAAGGGACAGCCATTACGAGCAGTACTTC. This encodes CASTRDSHYEQYF.

The chain joins TRBV6-6 to TRBJ2-5, with TRBD1 matching 7 bases. The V and J ends lost 7 bases and 8 bases, in that order; junction bases with no gene match: 16. This CDR3 has 15 amino acids. Looked up from germline, CDR1 is MNHNY and CDR2 is SVGAGI (reference sequence). CDR3 DNA: TGTGCCAGCACCTTGGACAGGTCCCCTGTAAGAACCCAGTACTTC. This translates into CASTLDRSPVRTQYF.

J is TRBJ2-2 and V is TRBV10-3; 7 bases are shared with TRBD1. Germline assignment: CDR1 ENHRY and CDR2 SYGVKD. Trimming took 6 bases from V and 2 from J; bases not matched to a gene: 12. CDR3 length equals 17 residues. CDR3 protein: CAIRPGTGEKNTGELFF. CDR3 DNA sequence: TGTGCCATCAGGCCCGGTACAGGGGAAAAAAACACCGGGGAGCTGTTTTTT.

The chain uses TRBV29-1 and TRBJ1-1; D is unclear. This CDR3 contains 13 residues. CDR1 SQVTM and CDR2 ANQGSEA come from the germline V gene. Between the trimmed V and J ends, which lost 6 bases and 5 bases, there was a span of 16 bases. The CDR3 DNA reads TGCAGCGTGGAACGAGACTCAGATACTGAAGCTTTCTTT. Translating it yields CSVERDSDTEAFF.

This sequence joins TRBV10-1 and TRBJ1-4; D is possibly TRBD1 (5 bases). CDR3 size: 14 residues. Trimming stripped 11 bases from V and 0 bases from J, with 13 bases between. The V gene's germline CDR1 is WNHNN and CDR2 SYGVQD (reference sequence). CDR3 loop: CAAEGRTTNEKLFF. CDR3 bases: TGCGCCGCCGAGGGACGCACAACTAATGAAAAACTGTTTTTT.

This clone was picked up one time. V usage is TRBV4-1 and J usage is TRBJ2-7, with 8 bases lining up with TRBD2. This CDR3 has 13 residues. Germline CDR1 reads MGHRA; CDR2 reads YSYEKL. Trimming cost V 8 bases and J 3 bases; bases outside gene matches: 6. CDR3 DNA sequence: TGCGCCAGCTGCGCCCGGGAGGGCTACGAGCAGTACTTC. Translated, it gives CASCAREGYEQYF.

The chain has TRBV7-9 and TRBJ2-1; weak D call: TRBD2 (6 bases). The germline V and J ends were trimmed by 0 bases and 3 bases, with 12 bases remaining between them. From germline, CDR1 is SEHNR and CDR2 FQNEAQ (reference sequence). The CDR3 has 16 amino acids. DNA of the CDR3: TGTGCCAGCAGCTTAGCGCCGGGGGAAGACTACAATGAGCAGTTCTTC. Its protein is CASSLAPGEDYNEQFF.

The chain links TRBV30 to TRBJ1-1; D possibly corresponds to TRBD1 (5 bases). Germline-derived CDR1 and CDR2 are GTSNPN and SVGIG (reference sequence). Trimming shortened V by 0 bases and J by 0 bases, and 8 bases separated the two germline ends. The CDR3 covers 14 residues. CDR3 residues: CAWSVRGMNTEAFF. Written as DNA, the CDR3 is TGTGCCTGGAGTGTTCGGGGGATGAACACTGAAGCTTTCTTT.

The chain uses TRBV5-3 and TRBJ1-6; D perhaps matches TRBD1 (5 bases). TRBV5-3 is an ORF, and what it does is uncertain. The CDR3 loop spans 16 amino acids. Trimming stripped 4 bases from V and 0 bases from J, with 11 bases between. CDR3 DNA sequence: TGTGCCAGAAGCCAGGACACAAGCTCCTATAATTCACCCCTCCACTTT. Translated, it gives CARSQDTSSYNSPLHF.

The rearrangement uses TRBV4-2 and TRBJ2-3, with 8 bases aligning to TRBD1. With 0 bases clipped from V and 4 bases from J, the junction kept 3 bases outside the gene matches. This CDR3 has 15 amino acids. In germline, CDR1 is LGHNA, CDR2 YNFKEQ. CDR3 region: CASSQDRQGSDTQYF. As DNA, the CDR3 is TGTGCCAGCAGCCAAGATAGACAGGGGTCAGATACGCAGTATTTT.

This clone was counted a single time. The genes are TRBV27 and TRBJ2-5, with no clear D. The CDR3 is 12 amino acids. The germline gives CDR1 MNHEY, CDR2 SMNVEV (reference sequence). With 2 bases removed from V and 5 bases from J, the gap between germline ends came to 6 bases. The CDR3 DNA follows: TGTGCCAGCAGTTTAGACGGTGAGACCCAGTACTTC. Translating it yields CASSLDGETQYF.

The genes are TRBV7-9 and TRBJ2-1, with D possibly matching TRBD1 (6 bases). The V gene lost 5 bases and the J gene lost 1 base, with 18 bases spanning the gap. The CDR3 covers 17 residues. Germline values: CDR1 SEHNR, CDR2 FQNEAQ (reference sequence). The CDR3 region is CASSPSQGSRSYNEQFF. CDR3 nucleotides: TGTGCCAGCAGCCCGAGTCAGGGGAGTAGGTCCTACAATGAGCAGTTCTTC.

The rearrangement links TRBV23-1 to TRBJ2-2; TRBD2 aligns across 7 bases. TRBV23-1 falls under the ORF class, with uncertain function. The CDR3 sequence is 14 residues long. V gave up 3 bases and J gave up 6 bases; unmatched junction bases: 4. The CDR3 sequence is CASSQGGGPGELFF. The CDR3 DNA is TGCGCCAGCAGTCAGGGGGGAGGGCCCGGGGAGCTGTTTTTT.

The gene calls are TRBV7-9 and TRBJ2-3; 10 bases align to TRBD2. The V and J ends lost 1 base and 3 bases, in that order; junction bases with no gene match: 7. Germline values: CDR1 SEHNR, CDR2 FQNEAQ (reference sequence). This CDR3 region has 17 residues. The CDR3 nucleotides read TGTGCCAGCAGCTTAGGATGGGGGACTAGCGCGACAGATACGCAGTATTTT. It codes for CASSLGWGTSATDTQYF.

The rearrangement uses TRBV7-6 and TRBJ2-3, with TRBD2 identical over 7 bases. Germline V gives CDR1 SGHVS, CDR2 FNYEAQ. V was clipped by 2 bases and J by 4 bases; unmatched bases: 9. The CDR3 length is 16 residues. The CDR3 DNA is TGTGCCAGCAGCTTACTTGTGACTAGCTTCCCAGATACGCAGTATTTT. Translating gives CASSLLVTSFPDTQYF.

This clone was counted only a few times. The chain is built from TRBV10-1 and TRBJ1-1, with 7 bases that match TRBD1. This CDR3 region has 19 residues. J lost 3 bases, V lost 2 bases, and 18 bases had no gene match. The germline V gene encodes CDR1 WNHNN and CDR2 SYGVQD (reference sequence). Here the CDR3 reads CASSEGGTTGDPRDTEAFF. The CDR3 DNA follows: TGCGCCAGCAGTGAGGGAGGGACAACAGGGGACCCTCGGGACACTGAAGCTTTCTTT.